This TCR beta chain comes out of a study of CD8 T cells in ankylosing spondylitis. Regarding the study as a whole: Both synovial fluid and blood in reactive arthritis had previously been reported to carry some motif variants. Clones linked with disease were CD8+ and fairly uncommon in the peripheral blood.

The germline CDR1 and CDR2 sequences are SQVTM and ANQGSEA. The CDR3 length is 15 residues. The germline V and J ends were trimmed by 0 bases and 3 bases, with 15 bases remaining between them. Researchers built TCR beta libraries using quantitative 5'-RACE with molecular barcodes. TCRdb itself ran the 5' RACE reads through MiXCR, one entry per CDR3 protein. The sample records roughly 230,000 distinct CDR3 sequences, roughly 8% being singletons. This clonotype was seen more than once but under ten times. The antigen is unknown. The sequence came from a female donor with ankylosing spondylitis or in good health (not recorded which). This chain links TRBV29-1 with TRBJ2-7; no definite D call. Material for sequencing was blood, either unsorted or a sorted T cell fraction (not recorded which). CDR3 nucleotides: TGCAGCGTTGAAGACCAGGCGGCCGGCGACTACGAGCAGTACTTC. As protein: CSVEDQAAGDYEQYF.